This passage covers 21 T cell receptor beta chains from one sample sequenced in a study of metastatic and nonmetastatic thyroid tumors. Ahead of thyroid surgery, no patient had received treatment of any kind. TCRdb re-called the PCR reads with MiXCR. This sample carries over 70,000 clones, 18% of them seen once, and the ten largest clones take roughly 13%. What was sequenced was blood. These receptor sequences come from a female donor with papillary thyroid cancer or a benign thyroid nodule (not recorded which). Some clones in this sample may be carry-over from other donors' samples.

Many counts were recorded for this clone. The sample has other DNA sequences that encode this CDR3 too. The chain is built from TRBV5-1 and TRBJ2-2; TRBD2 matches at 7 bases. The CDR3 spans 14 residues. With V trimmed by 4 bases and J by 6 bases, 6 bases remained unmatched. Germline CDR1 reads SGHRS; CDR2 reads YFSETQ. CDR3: CASSPGGMSGELFF. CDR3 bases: TGCGCCAGCAGCCCGGGGGGAATGTCCGGGGAGCTGTTTTTT.

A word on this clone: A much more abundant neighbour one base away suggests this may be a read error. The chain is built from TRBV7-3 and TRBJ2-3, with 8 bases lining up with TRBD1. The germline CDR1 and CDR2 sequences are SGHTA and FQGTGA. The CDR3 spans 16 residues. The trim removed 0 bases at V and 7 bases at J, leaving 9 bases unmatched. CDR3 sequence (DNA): TGTGCCAGCAGCTTAACGACAGGGGCCGGAACATATACGCAGTATTTT. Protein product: CASSLTTGAGTYTQYF. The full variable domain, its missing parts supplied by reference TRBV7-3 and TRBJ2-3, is GAGVSQTPSNKVTEKGKYVELRCDPISGHTALYWYRQSLGQGPEFLIYFQGTGAADDSGLPNDRFFAVRPEGSVSTLKIQRTERGDSAVYLCASSLTTGAGTYTQYFGPGTRLTVL.

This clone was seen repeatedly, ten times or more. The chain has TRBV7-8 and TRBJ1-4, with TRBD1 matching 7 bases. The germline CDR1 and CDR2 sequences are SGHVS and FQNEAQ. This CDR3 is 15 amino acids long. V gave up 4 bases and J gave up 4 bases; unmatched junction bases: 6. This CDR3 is CASSSTGSYNEKLFF. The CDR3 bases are TGTGCCAGCAGCTCGACAGGGTCCTATAATGAAAAACTGTTTTTT.

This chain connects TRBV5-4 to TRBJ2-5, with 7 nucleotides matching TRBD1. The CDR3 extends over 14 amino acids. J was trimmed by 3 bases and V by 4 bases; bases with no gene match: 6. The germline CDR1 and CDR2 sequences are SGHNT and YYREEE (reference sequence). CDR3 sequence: CASSPNQGEETQYF. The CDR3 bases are TGTGCCAGCAGCCCTAACCAGGGGGAAGAGACCCAGTACTTC.

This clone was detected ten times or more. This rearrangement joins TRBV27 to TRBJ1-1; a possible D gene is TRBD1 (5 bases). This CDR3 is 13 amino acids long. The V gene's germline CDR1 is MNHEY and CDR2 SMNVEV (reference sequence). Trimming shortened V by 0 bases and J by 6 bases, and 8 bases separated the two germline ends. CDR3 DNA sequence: TGTGCCAGCAGTTTATCTCAGGGCCCTGAAGCTTTCTTT. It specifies CASSLSQGPEAFF.

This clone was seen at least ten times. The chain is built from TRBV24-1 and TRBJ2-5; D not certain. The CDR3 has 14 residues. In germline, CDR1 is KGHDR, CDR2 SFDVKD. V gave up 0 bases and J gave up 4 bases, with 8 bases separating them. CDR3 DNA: TGTGCCACCAGTGATTTGGAAGGTGGAGAGACCCAGTACTTC. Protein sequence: CATSDLEGGETQYF.

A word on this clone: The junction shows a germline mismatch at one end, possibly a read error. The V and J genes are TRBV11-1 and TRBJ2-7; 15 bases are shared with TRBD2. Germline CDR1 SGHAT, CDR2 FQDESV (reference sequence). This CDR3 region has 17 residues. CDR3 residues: CASSSSLGLAGGHEHYF. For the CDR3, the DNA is TGTGCCAGCAGCTCTTCCCTAGGACTAGCGGGAGGGCACGAGCATTACTTC.

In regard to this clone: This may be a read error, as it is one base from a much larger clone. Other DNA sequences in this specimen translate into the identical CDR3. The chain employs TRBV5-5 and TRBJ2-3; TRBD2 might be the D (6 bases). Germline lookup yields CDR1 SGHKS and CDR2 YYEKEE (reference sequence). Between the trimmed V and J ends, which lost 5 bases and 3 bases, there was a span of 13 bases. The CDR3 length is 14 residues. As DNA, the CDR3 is TGTGCCAGCAGACTCGAGGGGAGGACAGATACGCAGTATTTT. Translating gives CASRLEGRTDTQYF.

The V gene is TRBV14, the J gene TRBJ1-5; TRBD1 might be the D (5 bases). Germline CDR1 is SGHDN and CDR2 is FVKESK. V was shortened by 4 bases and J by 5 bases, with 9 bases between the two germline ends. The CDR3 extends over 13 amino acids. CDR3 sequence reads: CASSPGRDQPQHF. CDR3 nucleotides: TGTGCCAGCAGCCCAGGGCGGGATCAGCCCCAGCATTTT.

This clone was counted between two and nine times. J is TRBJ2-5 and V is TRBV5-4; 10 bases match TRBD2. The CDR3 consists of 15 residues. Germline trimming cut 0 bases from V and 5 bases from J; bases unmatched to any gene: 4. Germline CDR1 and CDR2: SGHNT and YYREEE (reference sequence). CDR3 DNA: TGTGCCAGCAGCTTGGAGGCTAGCGGGAGTGAGACCCAGTACTTC. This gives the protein CASSLEASGSETQYF.

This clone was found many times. CDR3 coding DNA: TGTGCCAGCAGGACGGCGGGGGCTAATGAAAAACTGTTTTTT. Residues: CASRTAGANEKLFF. The chain is built from TRBV6-1 and TRBJ1-4, with D possibly TRBD1 on 5 matching bases. The V gene lost 6 bases and the J gene lost 3 bases, with 11 bases spanning the gap. Germline assignment: CDR1 MNHNS and CDR2 SASEGT. The CDR3 covers 14 residues.

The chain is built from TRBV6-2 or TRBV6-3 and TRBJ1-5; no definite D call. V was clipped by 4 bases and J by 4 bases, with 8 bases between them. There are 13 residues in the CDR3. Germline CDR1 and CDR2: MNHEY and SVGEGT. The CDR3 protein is CASSSTENQPQHF. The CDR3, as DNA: TGTGCCAGCAGTTCGACCGAGAATCAGCCCCAGCATTTT.

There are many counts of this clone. CDR3 nucleotides: TGTGCCAGCAGCGTAGGAGGACAGGCTTGGTTTGATACGCAGTATTTT. Protein: CASSVGGQAWFDTQYF. J is TRBJ2-3 and V is TRBV9; 7 bases fit TRBD1. The length of the CDR3 is 16 residues. The trim removed 0 bases at V and 6 bases at J, leaving 10 bases unmatched. CDR1 and CDR2 from the germline V gene are SGDLS and YYNGEE.

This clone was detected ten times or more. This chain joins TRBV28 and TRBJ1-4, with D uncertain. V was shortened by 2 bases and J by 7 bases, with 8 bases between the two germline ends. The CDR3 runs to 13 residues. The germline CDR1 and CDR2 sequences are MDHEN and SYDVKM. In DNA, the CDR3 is TGTGCCAGCAGTTTAGGTGGGTCTGAAAAACTGTTTTTT. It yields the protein CASSLGGSEKLFF.

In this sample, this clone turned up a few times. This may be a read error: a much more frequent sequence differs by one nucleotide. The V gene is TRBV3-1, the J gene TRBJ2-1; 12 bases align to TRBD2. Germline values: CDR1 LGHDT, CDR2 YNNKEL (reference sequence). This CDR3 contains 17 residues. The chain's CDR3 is CVSSRGTSGYRYNEQFF. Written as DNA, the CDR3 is TGTGTCAGCAGCCGAGGGACTAGCGGGTACCGCTACAATGAGCAGTTCTTC.

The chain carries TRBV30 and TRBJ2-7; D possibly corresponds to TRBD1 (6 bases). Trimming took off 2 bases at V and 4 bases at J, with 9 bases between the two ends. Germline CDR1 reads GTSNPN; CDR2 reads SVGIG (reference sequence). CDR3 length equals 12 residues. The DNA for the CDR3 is TGTGCCTGGAGTATTAGGGGGTACGAGCAGTACTTC. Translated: CAWSIRGYEQYF.

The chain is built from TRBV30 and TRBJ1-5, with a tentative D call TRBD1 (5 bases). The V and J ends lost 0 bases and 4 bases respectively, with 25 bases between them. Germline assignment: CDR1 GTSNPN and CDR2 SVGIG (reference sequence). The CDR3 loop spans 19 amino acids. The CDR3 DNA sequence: TGTGCCTGGAGTGTATCCCTTAAGCTAGGGCAGGGTGTTAATCAGCCCCAGCATTTT. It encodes CAWSVSLKLGQGVNQPQHF. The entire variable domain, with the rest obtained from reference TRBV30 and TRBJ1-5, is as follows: SQTIHQWPATLVQPVGSPLSLECTVEGTSNPNLYWYRQAAGRGLQLLFYSVGIGQISSEVPQNLSASRPQDRQFILSSKKLLLSDSGFYLCAWSVSLKLGQGVNQPQHFGDGTRLSIL.

CDR3 sequence: CASSERRRLAGASSYNEQFF. The CDR3 coding sequence is TGTGCCAGCAGTGAAAGGCGGAGGCTAGCGGGGGCCAGCTCCTACAATGAGCAGTTCTTC. The chain links TRBV2 to TRBJ2-1; TRBD2 aligns across 10 bases. Germline V CDR1 and CDR2: SNHLY, FYNNEI. Losses at the gene ends were 2 bases for V and 0 bases for J; bases not matched to a gene: 13. This CDR3 spans 20 amino acids.

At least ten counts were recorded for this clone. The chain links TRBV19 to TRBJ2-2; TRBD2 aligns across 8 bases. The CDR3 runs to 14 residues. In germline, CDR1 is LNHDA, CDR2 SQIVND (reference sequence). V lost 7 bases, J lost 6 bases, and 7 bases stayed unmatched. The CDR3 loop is CASNREGWAGELFF. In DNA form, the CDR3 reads TGTGCCAGTAACCGGGAGGGGTGGGCCGGGGAGCTGTTTTTT. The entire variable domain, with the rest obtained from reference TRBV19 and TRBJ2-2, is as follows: DGGITQSPKYLFRKEGQNVTLSCEQNLNHDAMYWYRQDPGQGLRLIYYSQIVNDFQKGDIAEGYSVSREKKESFPLTVTSAQKNPTAFYLCASNREGWAGELFFGEGSRLTVL.

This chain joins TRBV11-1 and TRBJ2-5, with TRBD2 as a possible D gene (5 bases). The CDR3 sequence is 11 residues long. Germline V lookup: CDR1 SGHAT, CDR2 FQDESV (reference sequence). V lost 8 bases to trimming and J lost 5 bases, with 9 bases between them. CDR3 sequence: CASQSSETQYF. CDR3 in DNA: TGTGCCAGCCAATCTAGCGAGACCCAGTACTTC.

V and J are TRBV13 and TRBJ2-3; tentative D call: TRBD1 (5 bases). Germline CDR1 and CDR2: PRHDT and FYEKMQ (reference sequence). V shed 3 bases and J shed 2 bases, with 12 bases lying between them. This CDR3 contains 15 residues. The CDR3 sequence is CASSFQAGITDTQYF. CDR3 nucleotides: TGTGCCAGCAGCTTCCAAGCAGGGATCACAGATACGCAGTATTTT.